These T cell receptor beta chains were read from a single sample in a study of CD8+ T cells in alopecia areata. Profiled with immunoSEQ multiplex PCR; TCRdb holds only in-frame clones, not every one. The repertoire holds 150,000 to 200,000 clones, less than 75% seen once, with roughly 17% in the top ten. This material consisted of CD4+ T cells sorted from blood, taken between weeks 55 and 65, from a patient treated with tofacitinib. The receptors here all came from a human donor with alopecia areata. Both conserved end residues are part of each CDR3. The order of the fields is clone size, J gene, D gene, V gene, CDR3 DNA, CDR3 protein. The D gene is left open where the match is weak. Only part of the rows carry a size: once, few, many, or a class if the clone is expanded.

NA TRBJ1-1 NA TRBV18 TGTGCCAGCTCACCACTAAATGGCAAGAACACTGAAGCTTTCTTT CASSPLNGKNTEAFF
NA TRBJ1-2 TRBD1 TRBV7-2 TGTGCCAGCAGCCGACAGGGGTCTGGCTACACCTTC CASSRQGSGYTF
few TRBJ2-7 TRBD2 TRBV5-1 TGCGCCAGCAGCTTGGCCACTAGCGGCTACGAGCAGTACTTC CASSLATSGYEQYF
few TRBJ1-1 NA TRBV6-1 TGTGCCAGCAGCCCAGAAGGAGGGTTTATCGCTGAAGCTTTCTTT CASSPEGGFIAEAFF
NA TRBJ1-2 NA TRBV30 TGTGCCTGGAGTGTACAACAGTCGTCCGGCTACACCTTC CAWSVQQSSGYTF
NA TRBJ2-7 TRBD1 TRBV30 TGTGCCTGGAACGGACAGGGCCGCGTCTGGGAGCAGTACTTC CAWNGQGRVWEQYF
few TRBJ2-7 NA TRBV29-1 TGCAGCGTGGACGGCCAGGGCCTCAACGAGCAGTACTTC CSVDGQGLNEQYF
NA TRBJ1-2 NA TRBV29-1 TGCAGCGTTGTGGGGGGCGTATACTATGGCTACACCTTC CSVVGGVYYGYTF
NA TRBJ1-1 NA TRBV6-5 TGTGCCAGCAGTTACTCACAGGTCCCGAACACTGAAGCTTTCTTT CASSYSQVPNTEAFF
NA TRBJ2-3 TRBD2 TRBV27 TGTGCCAGCAGTTTTGGAGTGCTAGCGGGTCCTGGGGGCACAGATACGCAGTATTTT CASSFGVLAGPGGTDTQYF
NA TRBJ1-6 NA TRBV9 TGTGCCAGCAGCAGCCACTTAGATTCACCCCTCCACTTT CASSSHLDSPLHF
NA TRBJ2-6 NA TRBV6-1 TGTGCCAGCAGTGAAGAGAGGCTGGTCTCTGGGGCCAACGTCCTGACTTTC CASSEERLVSGANVLTF
NA TRBJ2-7 TRBD1 TRBV29-1 TGCAGTACTCGACAGGGGGTGGAAGAGCAGTACTTC CSTRQGVEEQYF
NA TRBJ2-7 NA TRBV7-9 TGTGCCAGCAGCTTAGGGGACGGATCCTACGAGCAGTACTTC CASSLGDGSYEQYF
NA TRBJ1-6 TRBD1 TRBV15 TGTGCCACCAGCAGGAGGACAGGGGATTCACCCCTCCACTTT CATSRRTGDSPLHF
NA TRBJ1-1 NA TRBV9 TGTGCCAGCAGCTCTGACTTGAACACTGAAGCTTTCTTT CASSSDLNTEAFF
NA TRBJ2-4 NA TRBV9 TGTGCCAGCAGCGTAGACCGGGTAACGGCCAAAAACATTCAGTACTTC CASSVDRVTAKNIQYF
few TRBJ2-5 TRBD2 TRBV5-1 TGCGCCAGCAGCTTGGGGCCTAGCGGAGATCTGGAGACCCAGTACTTC CASSLGPSGDLETQYF
few TRBJ1-5 TRBD1 TRBV19 TGTGCCAGTCACCCGGGACAGGGAATTTATAGCAATCAGCCCCAGCATTTT CASHPGQGIYSNQPQHF
NA TRBJ1-5 TRBD1 TRBV27 TGTGCCAGCAGTTCCGGACAGGGTCGCAATCAGCCCCAGCATTTT CASSSGQGRNQPQHF
few TRBJ2-7 TRBD2 TRBV2 TGTGCCAGCGGGACTAGCGGTTCCTACGAGCAGTACTTC CASGTSGSYEQYF
NA TRBJ1-1 NA TRBV7-9 TGTGCCAGCAGCTTAACAGCAGAAGCTTTCTTT CASSLTAEAFF
few TRBJ2-1 TRBD1 TRBV7-3 TGTGCCAGCAGCGCTACAGGGGGCTCCTACAATGAGCAGTTCTTC CASSATGGSYNEQFF
NA TRBJ2-5 TRBD2 TRBV30 TGTGCCTGGAGCGGTAGCGGGGGTAGGGTGACCCAGTACTTC CAWSGSGGRVTQYF
few TRBJ1-5 NA TRBV6-1 TGTGCCAGCAGTGAAAAGCCCGGGACCAATCAGCCCCAGCATTTT CASSEKPGTNQPQHF
NA TRBJ2-7 NA TRBV19 TGTGCCAGTAGTATCCAGGGACAATCCTACGAGCAGTACTTC CASSIQGQSYEQYF
few TRBJ2-3 TRBD1 TRBV28 TGTGCCAGCAGTTTCATCGGGACAGTCATCACAGATACGCAGTATTTT CASSFIGTVITDTQYF
few TRBJ2-2 NA TRBV6-5 TGTGCCAGCAGAAATACGAACACCGGGGAGCTGTTTTTT CASRNTNTGELFF
few TRBJ1-2 NA TRBV10-3 TGTGCCGCCGAGGGGGGAGCATCCGATGGCTACACCTTC CAAEGGASDGYTF
few TRBJ2-3 TRBD2 TRBV4-2 TGTGCCAGCAGCCAAGATCCTTCTAGCGGAGGAGCAGATACGCAGTATTTT CASSQDPSSGGADTQYF
NA TRBJ1-2 NA TRBV29-1 TGCAGCGTTGTAGAGGGGGGACGGAACTATGGCTACACCTTC CSVVEGGRNYGYTF
NA TRBJ2-5 TRBD1 TRBV29-1 TGCAGCGTCGGGACAGGGGCGGTCGGGGAGACCCAGTACTTC CSVGTGAVGETQYF
NA TRBJ1-5 TRBD1 TRBV19 TGTGCCAGTAGCACCCGACAGGGCCTCAATCAGCCCCAGCATTTT CASSTRQGLNQPQHF
NA TRBJ1-5 NA TRBV19 TGTGCCAGTAGTAATGGCCCATCACTGGACCAGCCCCAGCATTTT CASSNGPSLDQPQHF
NA TRBJ2-3 NA TRBV29-1 TGCAGCGTTCGTACAGGGGACTTCACAGATACGCAGTATTTT CSVRTGDFTDTQYF
NA TRBJ2-1 NA TRBV27 TGTGCCAGCAGTTTATCGATTGCGGGTCCCTCCTACAATGAGCAGTTCTTC CASSLSIAGPSYNEQFF
NA TRBJ1-3 NA TRBV30 TGTGCCTGGAGTGTGTCGGGGGGAAACACCATATATTTT CAWSVSGGNTIYF
NA TRBJ2-6 TRBD1 TRBV25-1 TGTGCCAGCAGTGCAAGGGGGCGTGGGGCCAACGTCCTGACTTTC CASSARGRGANVLTF